The following is a T cell receptor (beta chain) sequence with its context. The count of this clone is one. Its antigen is currently not known. Base qualities are not at hand, and no much larger clone is one base apart. Genomic DNA was isolated from the sorted cells so that the TCRbeta CDR3 region could be sequenced. The immunoSEQ Assay was used for sequencing of TCRbeta CDR3 regions. TCRdb holds this immuneACCESS table with in-frame rearrangements only. Some clones are missing; in checked studies, unresolved V genes explain under half, and the rest has no known cause. In this sample the table shows some 49,000 clones, approximately 81% of which occur a single time. Around 21% of the sample comes from the top ten. The CDR3 starts with the cysteine, ends with the phenylalanine, and has 17 residues. This entry keeps only the CDR3 DNA: 51 bases, framed from base 1. From a lookup of the germline V gene, CDR1 and CDR2 are LGHNA and YSLEER. For this chain, trimming is 3 bases at the V end and 3 bases at the J end, and the number of junction bases without a gene match is 13.

The record originates from a study of OX40 agonist ivuxolimab in advanced cancers. Concerning the study at large: Ivuxolimab was an agonistic, fully human IgG2 monoclonal antibody directed against OX40 (CD134), a costimulatory receptor. Intravenous ivuxolimab was administered to patients every 2 weeks at six dose levels: 0.01, 0.1, 0.3, 1.5, 3 and 10 mg/kg. Of the roughly 52 dose-escalation patients, hepatocellular carcinoma was present in about 20, melanoma in roughly 15, renal cell carcinoma in 9 and head and neck cancer in 9. In the dose-escalation cohort, roughly 80% of patients were male, and the mean age was roughly 60 years, with a range of 23 to 79. Prior anti-PD-1, anti-PD-L1 or anti-CTLA-4 therapy was permitted, and checkpoint inhibitors had been received by less than 45% of dose-escalation patients. Partial responses occurred in three dose-escalation patients: two with cutaneous melanoma and one with hepatocellular carcinoma. The point of sequencing TCRbeta in the periphery was to test whether ivuxolimab changed TCR sequence diversity and drove clonal T-cell expansion. The paper reports the monotherapy dose-escalation portion (N = 52 patients) of the phase I ivuxolimab trial.

The trial excluded patients who had a history of autoimmune disease or were on systemic immunosuppression. Peripheral blood for TCR sequencing was drawn from every dose cohort at baseline, at cycle 4 day 1 and at cycle 7 day 1. Samples were obtained from an open-label, multicenter, first-in-human phase I dose-escalation trial of ivuxolimab. Adults with locally advanced or metastatic melanoma, renal cell carcinoma, hepatocellular carcinoma or head and neck squamous cell carcinoma were enrolled in the trial. Before TCR sequencing, CD4+ T cells and CD8+ T cells from peripheral blood were sorted into separate populations. The full study reports these points: Low levels of normalized T-cell clonal expansion were also seen in some nonresponding patients. Partial responders in the 0.1-3.0 mg/kg groups had among the lowest normalized peripheral clonal expansion, especially among CD8+ T cells. Antigen specificity was not determined for the clonally expanded peripheral T cells. On average, CD8+ T cells showed more expanded clones than CD4+ T cells after ivuxolimab. At doses of 0.1 to 3.0 mg/kg, clonal expansion of both CD4+ and CD8+ blood T cells was observed from baseline to week 6.

The sequencing here drew on CD4+ or CD8+ T cells sorted from blood, taken in a trial of the OX40 agonist ivuxolimab. This clonotype was obtained from an adult with an advanced solid tumor such as melanoma, head and neck, liver or kidney cancer. The chain joins TRBV4-3 to TRBJ2-7; TRBD1 lines up with 8 middle nucleotides. The CDR3 reads as follows: CASSHSGQGVKDYEQYF. The DNA sequence reads TGCGCCAGCAGCCACAGCGGACAGGGTGTGAAAGACTACGAGCAGTACTTC.